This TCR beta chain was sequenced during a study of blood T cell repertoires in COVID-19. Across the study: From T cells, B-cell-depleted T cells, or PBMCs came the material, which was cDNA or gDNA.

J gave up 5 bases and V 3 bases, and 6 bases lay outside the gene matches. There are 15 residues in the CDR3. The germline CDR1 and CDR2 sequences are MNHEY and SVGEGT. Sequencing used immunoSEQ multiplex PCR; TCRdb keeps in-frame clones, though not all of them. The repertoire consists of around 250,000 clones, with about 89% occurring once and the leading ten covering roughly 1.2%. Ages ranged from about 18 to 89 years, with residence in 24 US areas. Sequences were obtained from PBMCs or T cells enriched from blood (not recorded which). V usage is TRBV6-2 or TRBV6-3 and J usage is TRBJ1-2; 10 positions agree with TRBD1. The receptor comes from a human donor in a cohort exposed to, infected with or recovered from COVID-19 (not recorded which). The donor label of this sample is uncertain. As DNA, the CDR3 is TGTGCCAGCAGTTATTCCGGGACAGGGGAATATGGCTACACCTTC. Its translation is CASSYSGTGEYGYTF.